This note documents a single TCR beta chain sequence. Its target is unknown. Unique molecular identifiers were incorporated when the TCRbeta library was constructed. Via MiXCR, TCRdb re-called the PCR reads, giving one row per CDR3 protein. The sample records about 580,000 distinct CDR3 sequences, approximately 30% being singletons. Looked up from germline, CDR1 is MDHEN and CDR2 is SYDVKM. The V gene end was trimmed by 2 bases and the J gene end by 11 bases; junction bases not matched to a gene: 8. There are 14 residues in the CDR3. This record belongs to a study of T-cell reconstitution after alpha-beta-depleted transplantation in children. Study results and limitations: Alpha-beta T cells about two months after transplant reportedly derived from several hundred expanded graft clones.

The starting material was PBMCs, obtained before TCRalphabeta/CD19-depleted stem cell transplant. This TCR derives from a boy younger than two with Wiskott-Aldrich syndrome, due to receive a stem cell transplant. The chain joins TRBV28 to TRBJ2-7, with TRBD1 matching 11 bases. In DNA form, the CDR3 reads TGTGCCAGCAGTTTAGGTGGGACAGGGGGAAGAAAGTACTTC. As protein: CASSLGGTGGRKYF.